The rows below give T cell receptor beta chains drawn from one sample of a study of shared clonotypes between healthy human individuals. Profiling relied on immunoSEQ multiplex PCR, and the TCRdb table lists in-frame clones only, not all of them. The data contain around 440,000 clones, roughly three quarters of them singletons. The sequencing sample was made of PBMCs. The receptor set was obtained from a woman aged 40 to 50 in good health. Some clones in this sample may be carry-over from other donors' samples. The CDR3 runs from the conserved cysteine through the conserved F or W. Fields, in order: V gene, J gene, D gene, clone size, CDR3 protein, CDR3 DNA. A D gene is named only where the DNA matches it firmly. Expanded clones get a size class; other rows say once, few or many, or leave the size out.

TRBV25-1,TRBJ2-5,TRBD1,NA,CASSRDRGGGETQYF,TGTGCCAGCAGCAGGGACAGGGGAGGAGGAGAGACCCAGTACTTC
TRBV6-5,TRBJ2-7,TRBD2,NA,CASWASGNYEQYF,TGTGCCAGCTGGGCTAGCGGAAACTACGAGCAGTACTTC
TRBV18,TRBJ1-1,NA,NA,CASSVQWNTEAFF,TGTGCCAGCTCAGTTCAATGGAACACTGAAGCTTTCTTT
TRBV4-1,TRBJ2-7,TRBD2,NA,CASSQRTSGASVQYF,TGCGCCAGCAGCCAACGGACTAGCGGGGCCTCGGTGCAGTACTTC
TRBV19,TRBJ1-5,NA,NA,CASSETWDSNQPQHF,TGTGCCAGTAGTGAGACTTGGGATAGCAATCAGCCCCAGCATTTT
TRBV15,TRBJ2-5,NA,NA,CATSRANRPQETQYF,TGTGCCACCAGCAGAGCCAACCGCCCCCAAGAGACCCAGTACTTC
TRBV28,TRBJ2-2,NA,once,CAASGLNTGELFF,TGTGCCGCATCGGGGTTGAACACCGGGGAGCTGTTTTTT
TRBV7-2,TRBJ2-1,NA,NA,CASSPNSHICNEQFF,TGTGCCAGCAGCCCGAACTCCCACATTTGCAATGAGCAGTTCTTC
TRBV5-3,TRBJ2-3,NA,once,CASISQPARTDTQYF,TGTGCCAGCATCTCCCAACCAGCGCGGACAGATACGCAGTATTTT
TRBV2,TRBJ2-3,NA,many,CASSLLGTGPSTDTQYF,TGTGCCAGCAGCCTCCTCGGGACGGGGCCTAGCACAGATACGCAGTATTTT
TRBV30,TRBJ2-7,NA,NA,CAWSVGGPYEQYF,TGTGCCTGGAGTGTGGGCGGCCCCTACGAGCAGTACTTC
TRBV2,TRBJ1-1,NA,NA,CASTPGSLNTEAFF,TGTGCCAGCACCCCGGGGAGTTTGAACACTGAAGCTTTCTTT
TRBV18,TRBJ2-1,TRBD1,NA,CASSADRGVNNEQFF,TGTGCCAGCTCAGCTGACAGGGGGGTGAACAATGAGCAGTTCTTC
TRBV7-9,TRBJ1-3,NA,few,CASSPPSGGSGNTIYF,TGTGCCAGCAGCCCACCCTCGGGGGGCTCTGGAAACACCATATATTTT
TRBV18,TRBJ2-5,TRBD2,NA,CASSVLAGEETQYF,TGTGCCAGCTCAGTACTAGCGGGAGAAGAGACCCAGTACTTC
TRBV10-3,TRBJ2-4,TRBD1,NA,CAISKDRGQNIQYF,TGTGCCATCAGTAAGGACAGGGGGCAAAACATTCAGTACTTC
TRBV5-6,TRBJ1-1,NA,once,CANSTPGGTEAFF,TGTGCCAACAGCACCCCCGGGGGAACTGAAGCTTTCTTT
TRBV11-2,TRBJ2-7,TRBD2,NA,CASSSGLLQYF,TGTGCCAGCAGCTCGGGACTATTGCAGTACTTC
TRBV4-3,TRBJ2-3,NA,NA,CASSQVAQVGGLTDTQYF,TGCGCCAGCAGCCAAGTGGCCCAAGTGGGAGGACTCACAGATACGCAGTATTTT
TRBV10-2,TRBJ2-1,NA,NA,CASSPHRDSYNEQFF,TGCGCCAGCAGCCCCCACAGGGATTCCTACAATGAGCAGTTCTTC
TRBV28,TRBJ1-1,NA,NA,CASSGNTEAFF,TGTGCCAGCAGTGGAAACACTGAAGCTTTCTTT
TRBV5-4,TRBJ2-7,NA,once,CASSLTGLDEQYF,TGTGCCAGCAGCTTGACAGGGCTTGACGAGCAGTACTTC
TRBV5-1,TRBJ1-4,NA,NA,CASSPGTSATNEKLFF,TGCGCCAGCAGTCCCGGGACATCTGCAACTAATGAAAAACTGTTTTTT
TRBV9,TRBJ2-3,NA,NA,CASSVLAVHTDTQYF,TGTGCCAGCAGCGTATTAGCGGTCCACACAGATACGCAGTATTTT
TRBV18,TRBJ2-7,TRBD2,NA,CASSSGTSGYEQYF,TGTGCCAGCTCCTCCGGGACTAGCGGATACGAGCAGTACTTC
TRBV29-1,TRBJ1-4,TRBD1,NA,CSVVDREVEEKLFF,TGCAGCGTTGTGGACAGGGAAGTAGAAGAAAAACTGTTTTTT
TRBV27,TRBJ2-1,NA,NA,CASTLSSASYNEQFF,TGTGCCAGCACCCTTTCTAGCGCGTCCTACAATGAGCAGTTCTTC
TRBV9,TRBJ2-3,NA,NA,CASGLATDTQYF,TGTGCCAGCGGGTTGGCCACAGATACGCAGTATTTT
TRBV7-2,TRBJ2-5,NA,NA,CASSLRPGRQETQYF,TGTGCCAGCAGCTTAAGGCCGGGACGGCAAGAGACCCAGTACTTC
TRBV15,TRBJ2-4,NA,many,CATSRALPIVIDRSVAKNIQYF,TGTGCCACCAGCAGAGCACTTCCGATTGTGATCGACCGGAGTGTAGCCAAAAACATTCAGTACTTC
TRBV29-1,TRBJ2-1,NA,once,CSGVLGEQFF,TGCAGCGGAGTCCTAGGTGAGCAGTTCTTC
TRBV7-6,TRBJ2-3,NA,few,CAIQDSGQGDTQYF,TGTGCCATCCAGGATAGCGGGCAGGGGGATACGCAGTATTTT
TRBV5-1,TRBJ2-7,TRBD1,once,CASSSQGDSYEQYF,TGCGCCAGCAGCTCACAGGGGGATTCCTACGAGCAGTACTTC
TRBV9,TRBJ1-1,NA,NA,CASSVDPAPNTEAFF,TGTGCCAGCAGCGTAGATCCTGCGCCGAACACTGAAGCTTTCTTT
TRBV7-9,TRBJ2-1,NA,many,CASSPPEGTSYNEQFF,TGTGCCAGCAGCCCCCCCGAAGGGACCTCCTACAATGAGCAGTTCTTC